Here is one T cell receptor beta chain with its context. This clone appeared a few times. It lacks a known antigen. Within one base of it there is no much larger clone, and no base qualities were kept. V is reduced by 6 bases and J by 6 bases, leaving a spacing of 15 bases between them. The CDR3 sequence holds 13 residues, the cysteine and phenylalanine included. The sequence is cut down to CDR3 DNA, 39 bases in frame from base 1. According to the germline V gene (reference sequence), CDR1 reads MNHEY and CDR2 reads SMNVEV. This sample was included in a study of metastatic and nonmetastatic thyroid tumors (dated by TCRdb to 2018 to 2021). About the study as a whole: For patients with malignant and with benign thyroid disease, the researchers compared repertoires between peripheral blood samples and tumor or nodule tissue samples. The paper's findings and limits, for the study overall: TCR beta diversity was reported as significantly higher in malignant tumors than in benign nodules, in both blood and tumor samples.

The method behind the library was PCR. For sequencing, an Illumina HiSeq 4000 was employed. High-throughput sequencing was used to profile the TCR beta-chain CDR3 region of every patient. The original methods were these. A classifier to discriminate distant-metastatic papillary thyroid cancer patients was built from CDR3 differences across clinicopathological groups. The Shannon index was used to measure repertoire diversity, and the Morisita-Horn index was used to measure how similar tumor and blood repertoires were. The public reads were reprocessed in TCRdb via fastp at Q25 and MiXCR, keeping in-frame beta chains. TCRdb, rather than the study authors, made the V and J calls. Here the sample has 20,000 or so clones; under 25% occur a single time. Jointly, the top ten make up about 7.4% of the sample. No treatment had been received by any patient before thyroid surgery. The study retrospectively analysed patient clinical samples collected from about 2011 to 2018 using T-cell receptor beta sequencing.

Sequencing was done on a sample of adjacent normal tissue. The clonotype was recovered from a female donor with papillary thyroid cancer or a benign thyroid nodule (not recorded which). Some clones in this sample may be carry-over from other donors' samples. The V and J genes are TRBV27 and TRBJ2-7, and the D gene may be TRBD2, 5 bases matching. CDR3 protein: CASSRGLASEQYF. The DNA is as follows: TGTGCCAGCAGCCGAGGGCTAGCTTCCGAGCAGTACTTC.